Below, 6 T cell receptor beta chains from the same sample are listed, as sequenced in a study of blood T cell repertoires in COVID-19. The method was immunoSEQ multiplex PCR; TCRdb's version includes in-frame clones alone and lacks a portion of them. The data hold 72,000 or so clones, with about three quarters observed a single time. Sequencing used peripheral blood. The receptors were gathered from a human donor in a cohort sampled during active COVID-19.

The chain employs TRBV2 and TRBJ2-3; D gene unclear. Trimming pared 8 bases from V and 3 bases from J, leaving 6 bases between. CDR3 length equals 11 residues. The germline CDR1 and CDR2 sequences are SNHLY and FYNNEI. In nucleotides, the CDR3 is TGTGCCAGCTCCCCGACAGATACGCAGTATTTT. Translated, it gives CASSPTDTQYF.

This chain uses TRBV5-5 with TRBJ2-7; 7 nucleotides line up with TRBD2. Per germline, CDR1 SGHKS and CDR2 YYEKEE (reference sequence). There are 17 residues in the CDR3. V shed 3 bases, J shed 0 bases, and the junction held 12 bases outside the gene matches. The chain's CDR3 is CASSSELGLADSYEQYF. The CDR3 DNA follows: TGTGCCAGCAGCTCGGAACTTGGGCTAGCGGACTCCTACGAGCAGTACTTC.

The rearrangement joins TRBV27 to TRBJ2-2; TRBD2 aligns across 7 bases. J lost 4 bases, V lost 2 bases, and 4 bases had no gene match. CDR1 is MNHEY, CDR2 SMNVEV, per germline (reference sequence). The CDR3 has 15 amino acids. The CDR3: CASSLQLAITGELFF. The CDR3 DNA sequence: TGTGCCAGCAGTTTACAACTAGCGATCACCGGGGAGCTGTTTTTT.

V and J are TRBV27 and TRBJ1-6; TRBD1 matches 10 bases. The CDR3 has 19 amino acids. Germline lookup yields CDR1 MNHEY and CDR2 SMNVEV (reference sequence). Trimming removed 3 bases from V and 10 bases from J; junction bases left unmatched: 18. The CDR3 bases are TGTGCCAGCAGTTTTTCTCGTCTTCGTGGGACAGGGGTTTCGTCACCCCTCCACTTT. Translation: CASSFSRLRGTGVSSPLHF.

This clone was seen once. The rearrangement links TRBV11-2 to TRBJ2-7; 7 bases are shared with TRBD2. The germline CDR1 and CDR2 sequences are SGHAT and FQNNGV. After removal of 5 bases from V and 4 bases from J, the junction contained 2 bases not matched to a gene. This CDR3 has 12 residues. DNA for the CDR3: TGTGCCAGCAGCCCAGCGGGGTACGAGCAGTACTTC. Translation gives CASSPAGYEQYF.

CDR3 in amino acids: CASSQSGQSNQPQHF. Written as DNA, the CDR3 is TGTGCCAGCAGCCAGTCCGGACAGAGCAATCAGCCCCAGCATTTT. The V and J genes are TRBV4-2 and TRBJ1-5, with a weak D call TRBD1 (6 bases). V lost 3 bases and J lost 1, with 10 bases in between. From germline, CDR1 is LGHNA and CDR2 YNFKEQ. The CDR3 is made up of 15 amino acids.